This TCR beta chain stems from a study of OX40 agonist ivuxolimab in advanced cancers. Findings and caveats of the study: There was clonal expansion of CD4+ and CD8+ blood T cells by week 6 at 0.1 to 3.0 mg/kg.

Assay: immunoSEQ multiplex PCR; the TCRdb copy retains only in-frame clones and omits some. Here the sample spans about 67,000 clones, more than 85% being singletons. A remark on this clone: Its antigen remains unknown.

Deletions cut 4 bases from V and 0 bases from J, with 12 bases between. The CDR3 length is 16 residues. Germline V gene sequence: CDR1 SGHNT, CDR2 YENEEA. V usage is TRBV11-3 and J usage is TRBJ2-2, with D tentatively TRBD1 or TRBD2 (5 bases each). The material was CD4+ or CD8+ T cells sorted from blood, obtained in a trial of the OX40 agonist ivuxolimab. This receptor was taken from an adult with an advanced solid tumor such as melanoma, head and neck, liver or kidney cancer. The CDR3, as DNA: TGTGCCAGCAGCTCCCGGGACGGATCGAACACCGGGGAGCTGTTTTTT. Translated, it gives CASSSRDGSNTGELFF.